The clone carrying this T cell receptor (beta chain) was counted ten times or more. Amplified regions were TCR beta CDR3 sequences from RNA transcripts. The study used the HTBI primer set for a first-round RT-PCR of the TCR CDR3. TCRdb re-called the multiplex PCR reads through MiXCR, storing one row per CDR3 protein. The sample yields 600,000 or so distinct CDR3 sequences, 14% seen once. These data come from a study of T cells in Graves' hyperthyroidism and ophthalmopathy. With 5 bases removed from V and 8 bases from J, the gap between germline ends came to 17 bases. This CDR3 has 14 amino acids. From germline, CDR1 is MNHEY and CDR2 SMNVEV (reference sequence).

Material: blood. The receptor was isolated from a woman aged 18 to 35 with Graves' ophthalmopathy. V gene TRBV27 combines with J gene TRBJ2-3; D remains unclear. CDR3 in amino acids: CASSILRPHSTQYF. The CDR3 region has the DNA TGTGCCAGCAGTATACTCCGGCCCCACTCTACGCAGTATTTT.